The 23 T cell receptor beta chains reported below all come from one sample, sequenced in a study of T cell repertoires in cytomegalovirus infection. TCRdb reprocessed the reads via MiXCR and lists one record per CDR3 protein. Here the sample spans about 770,000 distinct CDR3 sequences, under 35% being singletons. Their antigens remain unidentified. The sequences come from cultured CD8+ T cells from PBMCs, collected from culture after CMV antigen stimulation. The receptors derive from a human donor in good health (CMV status not recorded). Some clones in this sample may be carry-over from other donors' samples.

Only a few counts were recorded for this clonotype. The CDR3 protein is CASSSSVTVEAFF. Written as DNA, the CDR3 is TGTGCCAGCAGCTCTTCGGTTACAGTTGAAGCTTTCTTT. The gene calls are TRBV7-2 and TRBJ1-1; D is unclear. The CDR3 sequence is 13 residues long. CDR1 and CDR2 (germline): SGHTA, FQGNSA. Deletions cut 4 bases from V and 7 bases from J, with 13 bases between.

V is TRBV7-9 and J is TRBJ2-1; TRBD2 aligns across 9 bases. V shed 1 base, J shed 10 bases, and the junction held 8 bases outside the gene matches. The CDR3 is 15 amino acids. The germline V gene encodes CDR1 SEHNR and CDR2 FQNEAQ (reference sequence). The CDR3 sequence is CASSLVAGGAREQFF. The CDR3 DNA is TGTGCCAGCAGCTTAGTGGCGGGGGGGGCCCGGGAGCAGTTCTTC.

The chain employs TRBV27 and TRBJ2-1, with D uncertain. Trimming left V 8 bases short and J 9 bases short, with 8 bases between. The CDR3 runs 10 residues. Germline CDR1 and CDR2: MNHEY and SMNVEV (reference sequence). CDR3 amino acids: CASSWPEQFF. The CDR3 nucleotides read TGTGCCAGCTCTTGGCCTGAGCAGTTCTTC.

V is TRBV24-1 and J is TRBJ1-5; 10 nucleotides align to TRBD1. Germline V CDR1 and CDR2: KGHDR, SFDVKD. Losses at the gene ends were 3 bases for V and 0 bases for J; bases not matched to a gene: 10. The CDR3 extends over 19 amino acids. The CDR3 here is CATSDPGTGASDSNQPQHF. In nucleotides, the CDR3 is TGTGCCACCAGTGATCCCGGGACAGGGGCTTCAGATAGCAATCAGCCCCAGCATTTT.

V is TRBV7-9 and J is TRBJ1-2; 8 bases map to TRBD1. CDR1 and CDR2 from the germline V gene are SEHNR and FQNEAQ (reference sequence). CDR3 length: 15 residues. Trimming cost V 5 bases and J 3 bases; bases outside gene matches: 8. CDR3 nucleotides: TGTGCCAGCAGCGAAGGGACAGGAACTTACTATGGCTACACCTTC. It yields the protein CASSEGTGTYYGYTF.

This clonotype was seen more than once but under ten times. The V call is TRBV7-6, the J call TRBJ2-7; 8 bases are shared with TRBD1. Germline-derived CDR1 and CDR2 are SGHVS and FNYEAQ. The CDR3 runs to 14 residues. V gave up 5 bases and J gave up 3 bases; unmatched junction bases: 6. The CDR3 sequence: CASSHTQGGYEQYF. CDR3 in DNA: TGTGCCAGCAGCCACACACAGGGGGGCTACGAGCAGTACTTC.

This clonotype was detected ten times or more. This chain uses TRBV27 with TRBJ1-5, with D tentatively TRBD1 (6 bases). V was pared by 0 bases and J by 3 bases, with 12 bases between. The CDR3 is 16 amino acids. Germline loops: CDR1 MNHEY, CDR2 SMNVEV (reference sequence). CDR3 sequence: CASSLSFRGLNQPQHF. The CDR3 DNA reads TGTGCCAGCAGTTTATCGTTCAGGGGCCTCAATCAGCCCCAGCATTTT.

This clonotype was found many times. V usage is TRBV18 and J usage is TRBJ2-7, with 8 bases fitting TRBD2. Germline assignment: CDR1 KGHSH and CDR2 LQKENI. The V segment lost 5 bases and the J segment 0 bases; nucleotides outside the gene matches: 21. CDR3 size: 20 residues. DNA for the CDR3: TGTGCCAGCTCAACCGGGGGGGACCTGGTGGTAGGGCGAAGCTCCTACGAGCAGTACTTC. This codes for CASSTGGDLVVGRSSYEQYF.

This clonotype was observed a few times. This chain links TRBV18 with TRBJ2-5, with a tentative D call TRBD2 (5 bases). Looked up from germline, CDR1 is KGHSH and CDR2 is LQKENI. The CDR3 spans 14 residues. Trimming took 3 bases from V and 2 from J, leaving 10 bases between them. CDR3 sequence (DNA): TGTGCCAGCTCACCGGAAAGGAGGCAAGAGACCCAGTACTTC. It translates to CASSPERRQETQYF.

J is TRBJ2-2 and V is TRBV11-2; D gene unclear. There are 14 residues in the CDR3. V gave up 4 bases and J gave up 7 bases, with 13 bases separating them. In germline, CDR1 is SGHAT, CDR2 FQNNGV. The CDR3 DNA follows: TGTGCCAGCAGCTCAGGACCGGCCGACGGGGAGCTGTTTTTT. Translation: CASSSGPADGELFF.

V is TRBV12-3 or TRBV12-4 and J is TRBJ2-2; the match to TRBD1 covers 10 bases. The CDR3 is 16 residues long. The J segment lost 6 bases and the V segment lost 6 bases, leaving 10 bases of the junction unmatched. CDR3 sequence reads: CASSRPGQGVSGELFF. The DNA of the CDR3 is TGTGCCAGCAGCCGCCCCGGACAGGGGGTGTCCGGGGAGCTGTTTTTT.

This clonotype was seen a handful of times. V is TRBV2 and J is TRBJ2-7; no definite D call. The germline V gene has CDR1 SNHLY and CDR2 FYNNEI. Trimming took off 4 bases at V and 2 bases at J, with 6 bases between the two ends. This CDR3 contains 12 residues. As DNA, the CDR3 is TGTGCCAGCAGTGCAAGGGCCTACGAGCAGTACGTC. Encoded protein: CASSARAYEQYV.

This clonotype was picked up many times. The chain uses TRBV7-6 and TRBJ1-1; D might be TRBD1 (6 bases). Germline V gives CDR1 SGHVS, CDR2 FNYEAQ. V lost 2 bases and J 5 bases, leaving 15 bases between the germline ends. The CDR3 sequence is 15 residues long. DNA of the CDR3: TGTGCCAGCAGCTTATATTTCCGGGGGCAAACTGAAGCTTTCTTT. Translated: CASSLYFRGQTEAFF.

This clonotype turned up a few times. This chain joins TRBV27 and TRBJ2-3; 8 bases fit TRBD2. The ends lost 7 bases at V and 0 bases at J; junction bases unmatched: 12. Germline CDR1 MNHEY, CDR2 SMNVEV (reference sequence). The CDR3 sequence is 17 residues long. The CDR3 nucleotides are TGTGCCAGCACCTTACTTAATAGCGGGGTTAGCACAGATACGCAGTATTTT. This codes for CASTLLNSGVSTDTQYF.

The sample holds many counts of this clonotype. Relative to the germline gene, one junction end is altered; a read error may explain this. V is TRBV7-7 and J is TRBJ2-3; 9 bases are shared with TRBD1. CDR1 is SSHAT, CDR2 FNYEAQ, per germline (reference sequence). This CDR3 spans 15 amino acids. CDR3: CASSSGTGPPDTQYF. DNA for the CDR3: TGTGCTAGCAGCTCCGGGACAGGGCCTCCAGATACGCAGTATTTT.

This clonotype has ten or more counts. V usage is TRBV7-6 and J usage is TRBJ2-3; no definite D call. The V end lost 1 base, the J end lost 5 bases, and 10 bases lay between the germline ends. The CDR3 extends over 14 amino acids. Germline loops: CDR1 SGHVS, CDR2 FNYEAQ. The CDR3 bases are TGTGCCAGCAGCTTAGTGGCAGGTCGAGATACGCAGTATTTT. It specifies CASSLVAGRDTQYF.

The rearrangement joins TRBV7-9 to TRBJ1-1; maybe TRBD1 (5 bases). Trimming pared 5 bases from V and 2 bases from J, leaving 15 bases between. CDR1 and CDR2 (germline): SEHNR, FQNEAQ (reference sequence). The CDR3 is 15 residues long. The CDR3 DNA reads as TGTGCCAGCAGCCCGGCCGGGAGGGGAAACACTGAAGCTTTCTTT. Residues: CASSPAGRGNTEAFF.

This clonotype came up many times. One end of the junction varies from germline; a read error may be responsible. The DNA of the CDR3 is TGTGCCAGCAGCGTAGCGGGCACCACCGGGGAGCTGTTTTTT. Translation: CASSVAGTTGELFF. This chain connects TRBV7-2 to TRBJ2-2; TRBD2 matches at 7 bases. Germline loops: CDR1 SGHTA, CDR2 FQGNSA. This CDR3 spans 14 amino acids.

This clonotype showed up just a few times. This chain joins TRBV9 and TRBJ2-1; 15 positions match TRBD2. Germline lookup yields CDR1 SGDLS and CDR2 YYNGEE. This CDR3 contains 16 residues. Losses at the gene ends were 3 bases for V and 10 bases for J; bases not matched to a gene: 8. The CDR3 reads CASSDGTSGGLREQFF. CDR3 nucleotide sequence: TGTGCCAGCAGCGATGGGACTAGCGGGGGGCTCAGAGAGCAGTTCTTC. Full variable domain (remainder filled in from reference TRBV9 and TRBJ2-1): DSGVTQTPKHLITATGQRVTLRCSPRSGDLSVYWYQQSLDQGLQFLIQYYNGEERAKGNILERFSAQQFPDLHSELNLSSLELGDSALYFCASSDGTSGGLREQFFGPGTRLTVL.

This sequence joins TRBV11-2 and TRBJ2-3; 9 bases are shared with TRBD1. V lost 4 bases, J lost 4 bases, and 3 bases stayed unmatched. The CDR3 consists of 14 residues. Germline lookup yields CDR1 SGHAT and CDR2 FQNNGV. The CDR3 protein is CASSYWDRADTQYF. The CDR3 DNA sequence: TGTGCCAGCAGCTACTGGGACAGGGCAGATACGCAGTATTTT.

The chain recombines TRBV10-2 with TRBJ2-2, with 9 nucleotides matching TRBD2. The CDR3 covers 16 residues. Germline V gene lookup returns CDR1 WSHSY and CDR2 SAAADI. The V and J ends lost 3 bases and 5 bases, in that order; junction bases with no gene match: 7. For the CDR3, the DNA is TGCGCCAGCAGTGATGCGGGGGGGGCCGAAACCGGGGAGCTGTTTTTT. Amino acids: CASSDAGGAETGELFF.

The table lists this clonotype with many counts. The V call is TRBV27, the J call TRBJ1-1; unclear D gene. Looked up from germline, CDR1 is MNHEY and CDR2 is SMNVEV (reference sequence). V lost 5 bases to trimming and J lost 0 bases, with 25 bases between them. There are 19 residues in the CDR3. The CDR3 nucleotides are TGTGCCAGCAGTCCCCGTCTCGGGGTCCAACTACCCATGAACACTGAAGCTTTCTTT. Protein: CASSPRLGVQLPMNTEAFF.

This clonotype was counted between two and nine times. The rearrangement joins TRBV12-3 or TRBV12-4 to TRBJ1-4; 9 bases are shared with TRBD1. This CDR3 has 14 amino acids. Losses at the gene ends were 5 bases for V and 6 bases for J; bases not matched to a gene: 4. Here the CDR3 DNA reads TGTGCCAGCAGTCGGACAGGGGTTGATGAAAAACTGTTTTTT. Protein product: CASSRTGVDEKLFF.